The TCR beta chain under discussion was sequenced for a study of T cells after yellow fever vaccination. TCRdb re-derived calls from the 5' RACE reads in MiXCR, one entry per CDR3 protein. The sample holds 610,000 or so distinct CDR3 sequences; around an eighth are singletons and the top ten take 15%. To note about this clonotype: With a much larger clone just one base away, this may be a read error.

Germline-derived CDR1 and CDR2 are LGHNA and YSLEER. The V segment lost 4 bases and the J segment 3 bases; nucleotides outside the gene matches: 10. This CDR3 contains 16 residues. The source is a young man who received the YFV17D yellow fever vaccine. The sample here was PBMCs, taken on the day of the yellow fever booster vaccination. This chain uses TRBV4-3 with TRBJ2-3, with 7 bases fitting TRBD2. CDR3 protein: CASSRAGGRGTDTQYF. CDR3 sequence (DNA): TGCGCCAGCAGCCGAGCGGGCGGGAGAGGGACAGATACGCAGTATTTT.